Each of the 16 T cell receptor beta chains below was sequenced from the same sample in a study of breast tumors, draining lymph nodes, adjacent tissues. The lymph nodes were axillary draining lymph nodes from breast cancer patients. TCRdb recomputed calls from the multiplex PCR reads with MiXCR, one row per CDR3 protein. Of 150,000 to 200,000 distinct CDR3 sequences in the sample, about 33% were seen once. Sequenced sample: axillary lymph node tissue. The receptors come from a female donor with breast cancer. Some clones in this sample may be carry-over from other donors' samples.

This clonotype was counted at least ten times. CDR3 loop: CATRDRGDEKLFF. CDR3 nucleotides: TGTGCCACCCGGGACAGGGGTGATGAAAAACTGTTTTTT. V and J are TRBV12-3 or TRBV12-4 and TRBJ1-4, with 10 bases aligning to TRBD1. The CDR3 extends over 13 amino acids. V was clipped by 10 bases and J by 6 bases; unmatched bases: 5.

The chain employs TRBV13 and TRBJ1-2; D is possibly TRBD1 (6 bases). The CDR3 spans 18 residues. The germline gives CDR1 PRHDT, CDR2 FYEKMQ (reference sequence). Trimming stripped 2 bases from V and 3 bases from J, with 22 bases between. The chain's CDR3 is CASSLRPSSGEGDYGYTF. The CDR3 region has the DNA TGTGCCAGCAGCTTACGCCCATCGTCAGGGGAGGGGGACTATGGCTACACCTTC.

The chain recombines TRBV12-3 or TRBV12-4 with TRBJ1-4; D possibly corresponds to TRBD1 (5 bases). Trimming removed 3 bases from V and 2 bases from J, with 7 bases in between. The CDR3 is made up of 14 amino acids. The chain's CDR3 is CASSFQGTNEKLFF. For the CDR3, the DNA is TGTGCCAGCAGTTTCCAGGGTACTAATGAAAAACTGTTTTTT.

This clonotype was seen many times. The chain employs TRBV6-1 and TRBJ1-5; perhaps TRBD1 as D (6 bases). The germline gives CDR1 MNHNS, CDR2 SASEGT. Trimming cost V 5 bases and J 4 bases, with 12 bases left between them. The CDR3 covers 14 residues. Here the CDR3 DNA reads TGTGCCAGCAGTCCAGGACAGAAAAATCAGCCCCAGCATTTT. Residues: CASSPGQKNQPQHF.

This clonotype was seen ten or more times. V gene TRBV29-1 combines with J gene TRBJ2-7; the D gene is possibly TRBD1 (5 bases). CDR1 and CDR2 (germline): SQVTM, ANQGSEA. V was clipped by 7 bases and J by 2 bases, with 12 bases between them. CDR3 length: 12 amino acids. CDR3 region: CSASGRAYEQYF. The CDR3 DNA reads as TGCAGCGCCTCGGGCAGGGCCTACGAGCAGTACTTC.

This chain connects TRBV10-1 to TRBJ2-2; 15 positions match TRBD2. The CDR3 covers 15 residues. Germline values: CDR1 WNHNN, CDR2 SYGVQD (reference sequence). The junction had 1 base not matched to a gene; V was cut back by 4 bases and J by 7 bases. CDR3 nucleotides: TGCGCCAGCAGTGGGACTAGCGGGAGGGTCGGGGAGCTGTTTTTT. This encodes CASSGTSGRVGELFF.

The table lists this clonotype with many counts. This chain joins TRBV12-3 or TRBV12-4 and TRBJ1-6; D is unresolved. CDR3 size: 12 residues. V lost 0 bases and J lost 8, with 2 bases in between. CDR3 loop: CASSLAHSPLHF. The CDR3 DNA is TGTGCCAGCAGTTTAGCCCATTCACCCCTCCACTTT.

As for this clonotype: It may be a read error: a sequence one base away is much more abundant. The chain combines TRBV12-3 or TRBV12-4 with TRBJ2-4; D gene ambiguous. V was shortened by 4 bases and J by 14 bases, with 12 bases between the two germline ends. CDR3 length equals 11 residues. CDR3 DNA sequence: TGTGCCAGCAGTTGCGCCAGCAAGGAGTACTTC. Translating it yields CASSCASKEYF.

This clonotype was picked up many times. This chain connects TRBV5-1 to TRBJ2-6, with a possible D match to TRBD2 (5 bases). This CDR3 contains 17 residues. Trimming shortened V by 4 bases and J by 7 bases, and 21 bases separated the two germline ends. Per germline, CDR1 SGHRS and CDR2 YFSETQ. CDR3 sequence reads: CASSLGYRGLGANVLTF. Written as DNA, the CDR3 is TGCGCCAGCAGCCTTGGGTACAGAGGACTTGGCGCCAACGTCCTGACTTTC.

In its sample, this clonotype was seen many times. An end of the junction does not agree with germline; a read error may underlie this. The V and J genes are TRBV7-2 and TRBJ1-2; 10 nucleotides line up with TRBD1. The CDR3 has 15 residues. Germline CDR1 and CDR2: SGHTA and FQGNSA. The CDR3 DNA follows: TGTGCCAGCAGCTTACCCGGGACAGGGGAGGTAGGCTACCCCTTC. Residues: CASSLPGTGEVGYPF.

This clonotype was seen ten or more times. The chain is built from TRBV19 and TRBJ1-2, with TRBD1 matching 9 bases. CDR1 is LNHDA and CDR2 is SQIVND in the germline V gene (reference sequence). The ends lost 4 bases at V and 7 bases at J; junction bases unmatched: 4. The length of the CDR3 is 13 residues. The CDR3 region has the DNA TGTGCCAGTAGTAGAGGACAGGGGAGTGGCTACACCTTC. Translated, it gives CASSRGQGSGYTF.

This clonotype was seen repeatedly, ten times or more. The chain couples TRBV6-2 or TRBV6-3 to TRBJ2-1; 9 nucleotides align to TRBD2. The V gene's germline CDR1 is MNHEY and CDR2 SVGEGT. The junction had 7 bases not matched to a gene; V was cut back by 6 bases and J by 10 bases. This CDR3 is 13 amino acids long. The CDR3 is CASSFTLAGEQFF. The CDR3 DNA follows: TGTGCCAGCAGCTTTACTCTAGCGGGGGAGCAGTTCTTC.

The rearrangement links TRBV20-1 to TRBJ2-3, with D possibly being TRBD1 or TRBD2 (5 bases each). In germline, CDR1 is DFQATT, CDR2 SNEGSKA (reference sequence). CDR3 length equals 18 residues. V was cut by 1 base and J by 1 base, with 21 bases left in between. The DNA for the CDR3 is TGCAGTGCTAGAGTTGTGGGCCCCGGAGTGGGGGGCACAGATACGCAGTATTTT. Its translation: CSARVVGPGVGGTDTQYF.

This clonotype was seen many times. The V and J genes are TRBV20-1 and TRBJ1-4; D is unclear. In germline, CDR1 is DFQATT, CDR2 SNEGSKA (reference sequence). V dropped 6 bases and J dropped 3 bases, with 8 bases sitting between them. This CDR3 comprises 12 residues. The CDR3 loop reads CSAGRPNEKLFF. DNA for the CDR3: TGCAGTGCGGGCAGGCCTAATGAAAAACTGTTTTTT.

This clonotype was observed a single time. V is TRBV24-1 and J is TRBJ1-5, with unresolved D. The germline V gene encodes CDR1 KGHDR and CDR2 SFDVKD. V dropped 4 bases and J dropped 11 bases, with 11 bases sitting between them. The CDR3 sequence is 12 residues long. The chain's CDR3 is CATSDIQETQHF. Written as DNA, the CDR3 is TGTGCCACCAGTGACATTCAAGAGACCCAGCATTTT.

This clonotype was seen a few times. This may be a read error: a much more frequent sequence differs by one nucleotide. The chain is built from TRBV6-5 and TRBJ1-3; D is uncertain. Germline CDR1 reads MNHEY; CDR2 reads SVGAGI. The CDR3 loop spans 16 amino acids. CDR3 bases: TGTGCCAGCAGTCACTCATCCGTCCCCACTGGAAACACCATATATTTT. Protein sequence: CASSHSSVPTGNTIYF.